These 17 T cell receptor beta chains share one sample of origin, sequenced in a study of OX40 agonist ivuxolimab in advanced cancers. Profiling relied on immunoSEQ multiplex PCR, and the TCRdb table lists in-frame clones only, not all of them. Among roughly 45,000 clones, approximately 83% were seen once, and the ten largest hold around 30%. The sequences come from CD4+ or CD8+ T cells sorted from blood, collected in a trial of the OX40 agonist ivuxolimab. The receptors were gathered from an adult with an advanced solid tumor such as melanoma, head and neck, liver or kidney cancer.

The CDR3 spells CASSRDKNTEAFF. The CDR3 DNA reads as TGTGCCAGCAGTAGAGACAAGAACACTGAAGCTTTCTTT. The chain has TRBV7-8 and TRBJ1-1; no clear D gene. The CDR3 covers 13 residues. Looked up from germline, CDR1 is SGHVS and CDR2 is FQNEAQ. V was clipped by 6 bases and J by 1 base, with 9 bases between them.

The chain couples TRBV5-1 to TRBJ2-2; maybe TRBD1 (6 bases). Per the germline V gene, CDR1 is SGHRS and CDR2 is YFSETQ. The CDR3 runs 15 residues. V was clipped by 1 base and J by 2 bases, with 9 bases between them. This CDR3 reads CASSLSGGNTGELFF. The CDR3 coding sequence is TGCGCCAGCAGCTTGTCTGGGGGCAACACCGGGGAGCTGTTTTTT.

The V gene is TRBV5-1, the J gene TRBJ2-1; the D gene could be TRBD1 or TRBD2 (5 bases each). V gave up 1 base and J gave up 0 bases, with 20 bases separating them. The CDR3 runs to 19 residues. Per the germline V gene, CDR1 is SGHRS and CDR2 is YFSETQ. The CDR3 nucleotides are TGCGCCAGCAGCTTGAATGAGGGGAATAGCGCCATCTCCTACAATGAGCAGTTCTTC. Protein product: CASSLNEGNSAISYNEQFF.

The chain employs TRBV11-3 and TRBJ2-2; TRBD2 is a possible D gene (6 bases). The CDR3 has 14 amino acids. Germline V gene data show CDR1 as SGHNT and CDR2 as YENEEA. V was shortened by 0 bases and J by 4 bases, with 6 bases between the two germline ends. The CDR3 region is CASSLDGGTGELFF. The CDR3 DNA sequence: TGTGCCAGCAGCTTAGACGGGGGCACCGGGGAGCTGTTTTTT.

A few counts support this clone. The J gene is TRBJ1-2, the V gene TRBV25-1; no reliable D call. CDR3 length: 13 residues. The germline V gene encodes CDR1 MGHDK and CDR2 SYGVNS. Trimming removed 2 bases at V and 3 bases at J, with 7 bases between. As DNA, the CDR3 is TGTGCCAGCAGTGAACGCTGGGACTATGGCTACACCTTC. This sequence encodes CASSERWDYGYTF.

J is TRBJ1-2 and V is TRBV2; D remains ambiguous. This CDR3 contains 13 residues. Trimming left V 3 bases short and J 3 bases short, with 8 bases between. Looked up from germline, CDR1 is SNHLY and CDR2 is FYNNEI. The CDR3: CASSDRRDYGYTF. CDR3 DNA sequence: TGTGCCAGCAGTGACCGGAGGGACTATGGCTACACCTTC.

The gene calls are TRBV19 and TRBJ2-1; no reliable D call. With 9 bases removed from V and 2 bases from J, the gap between germline ends came to 14 bases. The germline gives CDR1 LNHDA, CDR2 SQIVND (reference sequence). The CDR3 consists of 14 residues. The CDR3 DNA sequence: TGTGCCAGCCAGAACAGAGGTCCCTACAATGAGCAGTTCTTC. Protein product: CASQNRGPYNEQFF.

This rearrangement joins TRBV6-4 to TRBJ1-3, with TRBD1 matching over 7 bases. This CDR3 has 14 amino acids. Losses at the gene ends were 6 bases for V and 3 bases for J; bases not matched to a gene: 5. From germline, CDR1 is MRHNA and CDR2 SNTAGT. Here the CDR3 DNA reads TGTGCCAGCAGGAGGACAGGCGATGGAAACACCATATATTTT. It encodes CASRRTGDGNTIYF.

A single count supports this clone. V is TRBV4-1 and J is TRBJ2-3, with a tentative D call TRBD2 (6 bases). This CDR3 region has 14 residues. Germline V gene lookup returns CDR1 MGHRA and CDR2 YSYEKL. V was cut by 4 bases and J by 5 bases, with 13 bases left in between. This CDR3 reads CASSPRTTLDTQYF. CDR3 coding DNA: TGCGCCAGCAGCCCCCGGACTACTCTAGATACGCAGTATTTT.

Here the CDR3 DNA reads TGCGCCAGCAGCCAAGACAGAACGGGGCAGCCCCAGCATTTT. Its protein product is CASSQDRTGQPQHF. The chain combines TRBV4-1 with TRBJ1-5; D unclear. The V gene lost 0 bases and the J gene lost 7 bases, with 10 bases spanning the gap. Germline V gene sequence: CDR1 MGHRA, CDR2 YSYEKL. This CDR3 is built from 14 residues.

This chain joins TRBV18 and TRBJ1-3, with D hard to call. CDR3 length: 16 residues. The germline gives CDR1 KGHSH, CDR2 LQKENI. Trimming cost V 3 bases and J 0 bases, with 12 bases left between them. The CDR3 loop reads CASSPSQVNSGNTIYF. In nucleotides, the CDR3 is TGTGCCAGCTCACCTAGCCAAGTGAACTCTGGAAACACCATATATTTT.

DNA for the CDR3: TGCGCCAGCAGCCAAGGGACTAGCAGAACCTACGAGCAGTACTTC. Translating gives CASSQGTSRTYEQYF. V and J are TRBV4-1 and TRBJ2-7; 8 nucleotides match TRBD2. Trimming removed 1 base from V and 2 bases from J; junction bases left unmatched: 4. The CDR3 has 15 residues. Germline assignment: CDR1 MGHRA and CDR2 YSYEKL.

This clone was found a few times. V is TRBV6-6 and J is TRBJ1-2, with 11 bases matching TRBD1. Germline trimming cut 5 bases from V and 8 bases from J; bases unmatched to any gene: 1. Germline lookup yields CDR1 MNHNY and CDR2 SVGAGI (reference sequence). CDR3 size: 12 residues. The CDR3 sequence is CASSGDRGGYTF. CDR3 coding DNA: TGTGCCAGCAGTGGGGACAGGGGGGGCTACACCTTC.

The rearrangement uses TRBV5-4 and TRBJ1-6; TRBD1 agrees at 8 bases. The CDR3 has 14 amino acids. Germline V CDR1 and CDR2: SGHNT, YYREEE (reference sequence). The V gene end was trimmed by 4 bases and the J gene end by 4 bases; junction bases not matched to a gene: 1. The CDR3 loop is CASSRTGYNSPLHF. Written as DNA, the CDR3 is TGTGCCAGCAGCCGGACAGGGTATAATTCACCCCTCCACTTT.

Regarding this clone: Compared with germline, one end of the junction differs, possibly owing to a read error. J is TRBJ2-1 and V is TRBV13, with 11 bases fitting TRBD2. Germline CDR1 is PRHDT and CDR2 is FYEKMQ (reference sequence). The CDR3 covers 16 residues. DNA for the CDR3: TGCGCCAGCAGCCCCACGACTAGCGGGATCTACAATGAGCAGTTCTTC. Protein product: CASSPTTSGIYNEQFF.

This clone was recorded only once. V is TRBV6-1 and J is TRBJ1-2; 8 bases agree with TRBD1. This CDR3 contains 15 residues. Looked up from germline, CDR1 is MNHNS and CDR2 is SASEGT. V was pared by 6 bases and J by 6 bases, with 12 bases of the junction left unmatched. CDR3: CASSWTTGTGHGYTF. CDR3 sequence (DNA): TGTGCCAGCAGCTGGACGACCGGGACAGGCCATGGCTACACCTTC.

CDR3 loop: CASRPSNRVGNEQFF. The CDR3 bases are TGTGCCAGCAGACCGTCTAACAGGGTGGGAAATGAGCAGTTCTTC. The chain links TRBV6-5 to TRBJ2-1, with a tentative D call TRBD1 (6 bases). Germline V gives CDR1 MNHEY, CDR2 SVGAGI. This CDR3 has 15 residues. Between the trimmed V and J ends, which lost 6 bases and 7 bases, there was a span of 19 bases.